A single sample gave rise to the 7 T cell receptor beta chains below, sequenced in a study of cytomegalovirus exposure and HLA in healthy donors. The PCR was carried out with 60 Vbeta primers and 13 Jbeta primers. Profiled with immunoSEQ multiplex PCR; TCRdb holds only in-frame clones, not every one. The table shows 150,000 to 180,000 clones, with 70% to 80% occurring only once. Material for sequencing was PBMCs. The receptors here all came from a man aged 25 to 45 in good health and CMV-seropositive.

The chain is built from TRBV2 and TRBJ2-3; 10 bases line up with TRBD2. V was clipped by 8 bases and J by 1 base; unmatched bases: 6. The CDR3 length is 15 residues. Germline assignment: CDR1 SNHLY and CDR2 FYNNEI. Here the CDR3 DNA reads TGTGCCAGCTCTAGGACTAGCGGCCGCACAGATACGCAGTATTTT. It codes for CASSRTSGRTDTQYF. The whole variable domain, remainder taken from reference TRBV2 and TRBJ2-3, is EPEVTQTPSHQVTQMGQEVILRCVPISNHLYFYWYRQILGQKVEFLVSFYNNEISEKSEIFDDQFSVERPDGSNFTLKIRSTKLEDSAMYFCASSRTSGRTDTQYFGPGTRLTVL.

CDR3 sequence reads: CASSTLAGGPLETGELFF. The CDR3 DNA is TGTGCCAGCAGTACCCTAGCGGGAGGCCCCCTGGAGACCGGGGAGCTGTTTTTT. The V call is TRBV28, the J call TRBJ2-2; 11 nucleotides line up with TRBD2. The CDR3 loop spans 18 amino acids. After removal of 5 bases from V and 5 bases from J, the junction contained 13 bases not matched to a gene. The germline CDR1 and CDR2 sequences are MDHEN and SYDVKM.

V is TRBV7-9 and J is TRBJ2-7; TRBD2 might be the D (6 bases). CDR1 and CDR2 (germline): SEHNR, FQNEAQ (reference sequence). The CDR3 extends over 14 amino acids. V lost 4 bases to trimming and J lost 3 bases, with 13 bases between them. The DNA of the CDR3 is TGTGCCAGCAGCTCCTCGGTGGGGGGCTACGAGCAGTACTTC. The encoded protein is CASSSSVGGYEQYF.

The chain uses TRBV27 and TRBJ2-3, with 12 bases aligning to TRBD2. Per germline, CDR1 MNHEY and CDR2 SMNVEV (reference sequence). This CDR3 contains 17 residues. The V and J ends lost 4 bases and 4 bases, in that order; junction bases with no gene match: 9. The CDR3 loop reads CASSSASGRARADTQYF. CDR3 DNA sequence: TGTGCCAGCAGTTCGGCTAGCGGGAGGGCCAGGGCAGATACGCAGTATTTT.

V is TRBV27 and J is TRBJ2-5; TRBD1 might be the D (5 bases). CDR3 size: 15 residues. V lost 3 bases and J lost 2, with 13 bases in between. Germline V gives CDR1 MNHEY, CDR2 SMNVEV (reference sequence). The CDR3 DNA sequence: TGTGCCAGCAGTTTTGCAGGGTCCGTTCAAGAGACCCAGTACTTC. Its translation is CASSFAGSVQETQYF.

The chain recombines TRBV9 with TRBJ2-3; TRBD2 is a possible D gene (7 bases). CDR1 is SGDLS, CDR2 YYNGEE, per germline. V lost 3 bases and J 3 bases, leaving 17 bases between the germline ends. The CDR3 spans 16 residues. The CDR3 sequence is CASSGRGGAATDTQYF. CDR3 coding DNA: TGTGCCAGCAGCGGAAGAGGGGGGGCCGCAACAGATACGCAGTATTTT. Variable domain in full (rest from reference TRBV9 and TRBJ2-3): DSGVTQTPKHLITATGQRVTLRCSPRSGDLSVYWYQQSLDQGLQFLIQYYNGEERAKGNILERFSAQQFPDLHSELNLSSLELGDSALYFCASSGRGGAATDTQYFGPGTRLTVL.

The count of this clone is one. The chain recombines TRBV7-6 with TRBJ1-1; the D gene is possibly TRBD1 (5 bases). The CDR3 is 14 residues long. Germline V gene lookup returns CDR1 SGHVS and CDR2 FNYEAQ. V was shortened by 0 bases and J by 4 bases, with 9 bases between the two germline ends. The CDR3 region has the DNA TGTGCCAGCAGCTTAGCGACCGGGGGCACTGAAGCTTTCTTT. This translates into CASSLATGGTEAFF.